The 32 T cell receptor beta chains given below trace back to one sample, sequenced in a study of regulatory T cells in long-lasting Graves disease. Library construction for TCR beta used iRepertoire HTBI primers and Arm-PCR of CDR3 regions. Using its own MiXCR run on the multiplex PCR reads, TCRdb lists one record per CDR3 protein. This sample has roughly 610,000 distinct CDR3 sequences, with approximately 15% found just once. Documented time point: newly diagnosed GD, antithyroid drugs for less than 3 months. Extracted RNA from PBMCs served as the source of the TCR library. The same sample was also used in a study of T cells in Graves' hyperthyroidism and ophthalmopathy.

This specimen was peripheral blood mononuclear cells (PBMCs), taken at new diagnosis, from a patient treated with antithyroid drugs. The receptors shown here come from a woman younger than 45 with Graves disease.

The chain links TRBV4-1 to TRBJ2-2; 9 nucleotides match TRBD1. CDR3 size: 16 residues. CDR1 is MGHRA and CDR2 is YSYEKL in the germline V gene. V lost 0 bases, J lost 2 bases, and 1 base stayed unmatched. Here the CDR3 reads CASSQETGGNTGELFF. CDR3 nucleotides: TGCGCCAGCAGCCAAGAGACAGGGGGAAACACCGGGGAGCTGTTTTTT.

The chain recombines TRBV6-2 or TRBV6-3 with TRBJ2-1; D is unclear. Germline V gene sequence: CDR1 MNHEY, CDR2 SVGEGT. Trimming pared 5 bases from V and 0 bases from J, leaving 14 bases between. This CDR3 spans 16 amino acids. CDR3 amino acids: CASSPRLGSSYNEQFF. In nucleotides, the CDR3 is TGTGCCAGCAGTCCTCGGTTAGGTAGCTCCTACAATGAGCAGTTCTTC.

This clonotype showed up just a few times. The rearrangement uses TRBV3-1 and TRBJ1-1, with TRBD1 as a possible D gene (5 bases). The CDR3 is 15 amino acids. Trimming left V 1 base short and J 3 bases short, with 12 bases between. Germline V gene lookup returns CDR1 LGHDT and CDR2 YNNKEL (reference sequence). The CDR3 region has the DNA TGTGCCAGCAGCCAAGGGTCAGGGCTCCACACTGAAGCTTTCTTT. This sequence encodes CASSQGSGLHTEAFF.

In its sample, this clonotype was seen many times. The V and J genes are TRBV7-2 and TRBJ1-1; D is unresolved. The CDR3 sequence is 15 residues long. The V and J ends lost 5 bases and 1 base respectively, with 14 bases between them. In germline, CDR1 is SGHTA, CDR2 FQGNSA. The CDR3 DNA sequence: TGTGCCAGCAGCCCGGAATTTGGAGCGAACACTGAAGCTTTCTTT. Translated: CASSPEFGANTEAFF.

The rearrangement links TRBV30 to TRBJ1-3; 7 bases fit TRBD1. From germline, CDR1 is GTSNPN and CDR2 SVGIG (reference sequence). The CDR3 contains 14 residues. The V gene end was trimmed by 5 bases and the J gene end by 10 bases; junction bases not matched to a gene: 14. CDR3 sequence (DNA): TGTGCCTGGGAGCCGGGACAGTTTTTAAGAACCATATATTTT. It translates to CAWEPGQFLRTIYF.

This clonotype was counted at least ten times. The chain combines TRBV12-3 or TRBV12-4 with TRBJ1-2, with a weak D call TRBD1 (6 bases). This CDR3 spans 19 amino acids. Between the trimmed V and J ends, which lost 6 bases and 0 bases, there was a span of 26 bases. CDR3 bases: TGTGCCAGCAGCTCATTAAGTAACAGGGTTGCCTTTGCTAACTATGGCTACACCTTC. Translation: CASSSLSNRVAFANYGYTF.

This clonotype was seen at least ten times. The CDR3 sequence is CASSSIGLAEYEQYF. The CDR3 DNA follows: TGTGCCAGCAGTTCGATCGGACTAGCGGAGTACGAGCAGTACTTC. The chain joins TRBV27 to TRBJ2-7; 10 bases align to TRBD2. The ends lost 4 bases at V and 4 bases at J; junction bases unmatched: 7. Germline V gene data show CDR1 as MNHEY and CDR2 as SMNVEV (reference sequence). This CDR3 spans 15 amino acids.

The V call is TRBV30, the J call TRBJ2-5, with unresolved D. The CDR3 sequence is 11 residues long. CDR1 and CDR2 from the germline V gene are GTSNPN and SVGIG (reference sequence). Trimming took 3 bases from V and 4 from J, leaving 6 bases between them. In nucleotides, the CDR3 is TGTGCCTGGAGCCCTGGAGAGACCCAGTACTTC. Translated: CAWSPGETQYF.

Many counts were recorded for this clonotype. The chain employs TRBV10-3 and TRBJ2-7; D remains unclear. The CDR3 sequence is 15 residues long. Per the germline V gene, CDR1 is ENHRY and CDR2 is SYGVKD. V was cut by 2 bases and J by 0 bases, with 11 bases left in between. CDR3 nucleotides: TGTGCCATCAGTGAGGGGTACAGTGCCTCCTACGAGCAGTACTTC. It specifies CAISEGYSASYEQYF.

There are many counts of this clonotype. The chain carries TRBV6-9 and TRBJ2-7; 10 nucleotides align to TRBD1. This CDR3 has 15 residues. V shed 0 bases, J shed 4 bases, and the junction held 3 bases outside the gene matches. Germline V gives CDR1 MNHGY, CDR2 SVAAGI. The CDR3 DNA sequence: TGTGCCAGCAGTTATTCGCCGGGACAGGGGTACGAGCAGTACTTC. Translating gives CASSYSPGQGYEQYF.

The chain uses TRBV6-1 and TRBJ2-5, with 13 positions matching TRBD2. The ends lost 6 bases at V and 0 bases at J; junction bases unmatched: 4. The CDR3 is made up of 16 amino acids. CDR1 and CDR2 (germline): MNHNS, SASEGT. The CDR3 region is CASRPGLAGNQETQYF. The CDR3 DNA reads as TGTGCCAGCAGACCGGGACTAGCGGGAAACCAAGAGACCCAGTACTTC.

About this clonotype: A much larger clone lies a single base off, so this may be a read error. The chain joins TRBV5-6 to TRBJ1-1, with 9 bases aligning to TRBD1. The germline V gene encodes CDR1 SGHDT and CDR2 YYEEEE. The trim removed 5 bases at V and 10 bases at J, leaving 6 bases unmatched. The CDR3 length is 12 residues. The DNA for the CDR3 is TGTGCCAGCAGGTCCGGGACAGGGACAGCTTTCTTT. It codes for CASRSGTGTAFF.

This clonotype was recorded many times. This chain joins TRBV6-1 and TRBJ1-1, with D uncertain. Between the trimmed V and J ends, which lost 6 bases and 0 bases, there was a span of 8 bases. The CDR3 has 13 amino acids. Germline V gene data show CDR1 as MNHNS and CDR2 as SASEGT. The CDR3 DNA follows: TGTGCCAGCAGCTTCGTGGTGAACACTGAAGCTTTCTTT. Translated: CASSFVVNTEAFF.

This clonotype was detected a few times. An end of the junction differs from the germline gene, which may be a read error. The J gene is TRBJ2-2, the V gene TRBV6-9; D possibly corresponds to TRBD2 (5 bases). This CDR3 contains 13 residues. Looked up from germline, CDR1 is MNHGY and CDR2 is SVAAGI. CDR3 protein: CASRYEGGGELFF. As DNA, the CDR3 is TGTGCCAGCCGTTACGAAGGAGGCGGGGAGCTGTTTTTT.

Ten or more counts support this clonotype. The rearrangement uses TRBV6-1 and TRBJ2-7; D remains ambiguous. This CDR3 region has 12 residues. The germline CDR1 and CDR2 sequences are MNHNS and SASEGT. Trimming cost V 2 bases and J 3 bases, with 5 bases left between them. DNA of the CDR3: TGTGCCAGCAGTGAAAGCAACTACGAGCAGTACTTC. Protein product: CASSESNYEQYF.

V usage is TRBV7-9 and J usage is TRBJ2-1; no firm D call. Trimming removed 7 bases from V and 4 bases from J, with 14 bases in between. CDR1 SEHNR and CDR2 FQNEAQ come from the germline V gene (reference sequence). CDR3 size: 14 residues. CDR3 residues: CASNPPIDYNEQFF. The CDR3 DNA reads TGTGCCAGCAACCCCCCAATTGATTACAATGAGCAGTTCTTC.

The chain is built from TRBV5-8 and TRBJ1-3; weak D call: TRBD1 (6 bases). The CDR3 consists of 12 residues. Trimming removed 2 bases from V and 14 bases from J, with 14 bases in between. From germline, CDR1 is SGHTS and CDR2 YDEGEE. The DNA for the CDR3 is TGTGCCAGCAGCTTTCAACAGGGAATCTTATATTTT. Translating gives CASSFQQGILYF.

The chain combines TRBV5-1 with TRBJ1-4, with D uncertain. Trimming stripped 1 base from V and 3 bases from J, with 4 bases between. The CDR3 covers 13 residues. Germline V gene data show CDR1 as SGHRS and CDR2 as YFSETQ. Written as DNA, the CDR3 is TGCGCCAGCAGCTTGCCTCCTAATGAAAAACTGTTTTTT. This encodes CASSLPPNEKLFF.

This clonotype was picked up a small number of times. The chain recombines TRBV6-1 with TRBJ2-5; TRBD2 aligns across 8 bases. Germline trimming cut 4 bases from V and 5 bases from J; bases unmatched to any gene: 9. CDR1 and CDR2 from the germline V gene are MNHNS and SASEGT. This CDR3 is 15 amino acids long. CDR3 DNA sequence: TGTGCCAGCAGTGCCGAGGGAGCGGGAGAGGAGACCCAGTACTTC. Translated: CASSAEGAGEETQYF.

This clonotype was seen only a few times. With a much larger clone just one base away, this may be a read error. The genes are TRBV6-1 and TRBJ1-2; 9 bases map to TRBD1. The CDR3 is 14 residues long. V shed 3 bases, J shed 7 bases, and the junction held 6 bases outside the gene matches. Germline loops: CDR1 MNHNS, CDR2 SASEGT. CDR3 residues: CASSDGTGPFGYTF. In DNA form, the CDR3 reads TGTGCCAGCAGTGATGGGACAGGGCCCTTTGGCTACACCTTC.

The sample holds many counts of this clonotype. The chain is built from TRBV20-1 and TRBJ2-2; tentative D call: TRBD1 (6 bases). Trimming pared 6 bases from V and 4 bases from J, leaving 15 bases between. The CDR3 sequence is 14 residues long. CDR1 is DFQATT, CDR2 SNEGSKA, per germline (reference sequence). The CDR3 sequence is CSALTGIGTGELFF. CDR3 DNA: TGCAGTGCACTCACAGGGATCGGCACCGGGGAGCTGTTTTTT.

This clonotype was counted ten times or more. The chain combines TRBV27 with TRBJ2-2; the D gene is possibly TRBD2 (6 bases). The CDR3 runs 16 residues. Germline V gene lookup returns CDR1 MNHEY and CDR2 SMNVEV (reference sequence). The V gene lost 5 bases and the J gene lost 6 bases, with 19 bases spanning the gap. The CDR3 protein is CASSLRTGTGAGELFF. The CDR3 DNA is TGTGCCAGCAGTCTAAGGACGGGGACTGGGGCCGGGGAGCTGTTTTTT.

This clonotype was seen a few times. The rearrangement links TRBV29-1 to TRBJ2-7; D remains ambiguous. V lost 3 bases to trimming and J lost 6 bases, with 15 bases between them. The CDR3 extends over 13 amino acids. Per germline, CDR1 SQVTM and CDR2 ANQGSEA. The CDR3 region is CSVEGGEFFEQYF. DNA of the CDR3: TGCAGCGTTGAGGGCGGCGAATTTTTCGAGCAGTACTTC.

The chain carries TRBV7-9 and TRBJ2-1, with D perhaps matching TRBD1 or TRBD2 (5 bases each). Deletions cut 7 bases from V and 3 bases from J, with 19 bases between. CDR3 length: 16 amino acids. Germline CDR1 and CDR2: SEHNR and FQNEAQ (reference sequence). Here the CDR3 reads CASTPRGADNYNEQFF. CDR3 sequence (DNA): TGTGCCAGCACCCCTCGAGGGGCGGACAACTACAATGAGCAGTTCTTC.

This clonotype was detected a few times. The CDR3 loop reads CASSPGTSFAGANVLTF. CDR3 coding DNA: TGTGCCAGCAGCCCCGGGACTAGCTTCGCTGGGGCCAACGTCCTGACTTTC. This chain connects TRBV12-3 or TRBV12-4 to TRBJ2-6; 9 nucleotides match TRBD2. This CDR3 contains 17 residues. Germline trimming cut 6 bases from V and 2 bases from J; bases unmatched to any gene: 8.

This clonotype was recorded many times. The chain is built from TRBV28 and TRBJ2-3; weak D call: TRBD2 (5 bases). The germline V gene has CDR1 MDHEN and CDR2 SYDVKM. The V and J ends lost 2 bases and 4 bases respectively, with 13 bases between them. The CDR3 runs 15 residues. CDR3 sequence (DNA): TGTGCCAGCAGTTTAAACTTGAGGGCAGCAGATACGCAGTATTTT. Its translation: CASSLNLRAADTQYF.

Comment on this clonotype: This may come from a read error, since a much larger clone is one base off. The chain is built from TRBV2 and TRBJ1-1; D not resolved. The V gene's germline CDR1 is SNHLY and CDR2 FYNNEI. The CDR3 is 14 amino acids. V gave up 4 bases and J gave up 4 bases, with 13 bases separating them. The CDR3 is CASSGTAMSTEAFF. In DNA form, the CDR3 reads TGTGCCAGCAGTGGAACAGCTATGAGCACTGAAGCTTTCTTT.

The chain couples TRBV11-2 to TRBJ2-2, with a tentative D call TRBD1 (6 bases). Germline V lookup: CDR1 SGHAT, CDR2 FQNNGV. Trimming removed 7 bases at V and 8 bases at J, with 26 bases between. The CDR3 extends over 17 amino acids. Here the CDR3 reads CASKGNRDAGDSGELFF. CDR3 in DNA: TGTGCCAGCAAGGGGAACAGGGATGCGGGCGATTCTGGGGAGCTGTTTTTT.

This chain uses TRBV11-1 with TRBJ2-1; no clear D gene. V was shortened by 0 bases and J by 0 bases, with 6 bases between the two germline ends. Germline values: CDR1 SGHAT, CDR2 FQDESV (reference sequence). The CDR3 consists of 15 residues. In nucleotides, the CDR3 is TGTGCCAGCAGCTTAGCTTTTAGCTCCTACAATGAGCAGTTCTTC. This encodes CASSLAFSSYNEQFF.

In this sample, this clonotype turned up a few times. The J gene is TRBJ2-4, the V gene TRBV7-8; perhaps TRBD2 as D (6 bases). Germline V gene data show CDR1 as SGHVS and CDR2 as FQNEAQ. The CDR3 runs to 18 residues. The V gene lost 4 bases and the J gene lost 0 bases, with 19 bases spanning the gap. The DNA of the CDR3 is TGTGCCAGCAGCTCCCGAGCGGGCCTAGTGCTAGCCAAAAACATTCAGTACTTC. It codes for CASSSRAGLVLAKNIQYF.

This clonotype occurred a few times. The CDR3 region has the DNA TGTGCCAGCAGCGTGGGGGGGACCCTCGGGGAGACCCAGTACTTC. Amino acids: CASSVGGTLGETQYF. The chain carries TRBV7-9 and TRBJ2-5; 7 bases line up with TRBD2. In germline, CDR1 is SEHNR, CDR2 FQNEAQ (reference sequence). This CDR3 has 15 residues. V dropped 5 bases and J dropped 5; count of bases not matched to a gene: 11.

This clonotype was found many times. This rearrangement joins TRBV2 to TRBJ2-2, with 11 nucleotides matching TRBD2. The V and J ends lost 7 bases and 6 bases, in that order; junction bases with no gene match: 7. The CDR3 has 15 amino acids. Germline assignment: CDR1 SNHLY and CDR2 FYNNEI. The CDR3 loop is CASTSTSGSSGELFF. As DNA, the CDR3 is TGTGCCAGCACCAGCACTAGCGGGAGTTCCGGGGAGCTGTTTTTT.